The 4 T cell receptor beta chains presented below share a single source sample, sequenced in a study of low-dose radiotherapy and immunotherapy resistance in tumors. TRAV- and TRBV-specific primers primed first-strand cDNA, covering alpha and beta chains. Both a constant-region primer and a V-primer adapter served to amplify TCRs across 15 to 25 PCR cycles. A single record per CDR3 protein comes from TCRdb applying MiXCR to the reads. The table records tens of thousands of distinct CDR3 sequences, around a third of them present only once. As to time point: before trial treatment. This sample comprised PBMCs, obtained before treatment. The receptors stem from a female donor with ovarian cancer.

The sample holds many counts of this clonotype. The chain carries TRBV29-1 and TRBJ2-4, with D maybe TRBD1 (5 bases). The CDR3 consists of 12 residues. Trimming cost V 4 bases and J 6 bases, with 10 bases left between them. The germline gives CDR1 SQVTM, CDR2 ANQGSEA. The CDR3 reads CSVGTGSNIQYF. DNA of the CDR3: TGCAGCGTTGGTACAGGTTCAAACATTCAGTACTTC.

The J gene is TRBJ2-1, the V gene TRBV5-1; D possibly uses TRBD1 or TRBD2 (5 bases each). The V end was cut by 1 base, the J end by 6 bases, with 11 bases between. Germline CDR1 is SGHRS and CDR2 is YFSETQ. The CDR3 consists of 14 residues. In DNA form, the CDR3 reads TGCGCCAGCAGCTTGACGGGACCGGGCAATGAGCAGTTCTTC. Translation: CASSLTGPGNEQFF. Filled out from reference TRBV5-1 and TRBJ2-1, the complete variable domain reads KAGVTQTPRYLIKTRGQQVTLSCSPISGHRSVSWYQQTPGQGLQFLFEYFSETQRNKGNFPGRFSGRQFSNSRSEMNVSTLELGDSALYLCASSLTGPGNEQFFGPGTRLTVL.

The chain joins TRBV5-1 to TRBJ2-1; 11 nucleotides agree with TRBD2. CDR1 is SGHRS and CDR2 is YFSETQ in the germline V gene. The length of the CDR3 is 18 residues. V shed 4 bases and J 2 bases; nucleotides not matched to a gene: 11. CDR3 region: CASSRGRGTSGPYNEQFF. The CDR3 DNA sequence: TGCGCCAGCAGCAGGGGGAGGGGGACTAGCGGCCCCTACAATGAGCAGTTCTTC.

The table lists this clonotype with many counts. This chain uses TRBV6-2 or TRBV6-3 with TRBJ2-2; D is ambiguous. The CDR3 loop spans 13 amino acids. The V end was cut by 5 bases, the J end by 3 bases, with 7 bases between. The germline CDR1 and CDR2 sequences are MNHEY and SVGEGT. The CDR3 region has the DNA TGTGCCAGCAGTCTCGCAGACACCGGGGAGCTGTTTTTT. Its protein is CASSLADTGELFF.